The next 10 T cell receptor beta chains were all read from a single sample in a study of OX40 agonist ivuxolimab in advanced cancers. Measured with immunoSEQ multiplex PCR; TCRdb has only the in-frame clones, and not every one. The table shows approximately 51,000 clones, with roughly 80% occurring only once. The specimen comprised CD4+ or CD8+ T cells sorted from blood, sampled in a trial of the OX40 agonist ivuxolimab. The receptors originated from an adult with an advanced solid tumor such as melanoma, head and neck, liver or kidney cancer.

The gene calls are TRBV11-2 and TRBJ1-1; perhaps TRBD1 as D (6 bases). The CDR3 runs 14 residues. CDR1 is SGHAT and CDR2 is FQNNGV in the germline V gene. Trimming shortened V by 4 bases and J by 4 bases, and 13 bases separated the two germline ends. This CDR3 reads CASSSGDIGTEAFF. As DNA, the CDR3 is TGTGCCAGCAGCTCCGGGGACATAGGCACTGAAGCTTTCTTT.

The chain recombines TRBV6-4 with TRBJ2-3; no clear D gene. The V end was cut by 5 bases, the J end by 0 bases, with 9 bases between. This CDR3 spans 14 amino acids. Germline CDR1 reads MRHNA; CDR2 reads SNTAGT. In nucleotides, the CDR3 is TGTGCCAGCAGTCCCTCCCATAGCACAGATACGCAGTATTTT. Protein: CASSPSHSTDTQYF.

This clone was observed a few times. The V and J genes are TRBV7-9 and TRBJ1-1; D is undetermined. V was pared by 5 bases and J by 0 bases, with 13 bases between. The V gene's germline CDR1 is SEHNR and CDR2 FQNEAQ (reference sequence). This CDR3 comprises 15 residues. CDR3 sequence reads: CASSPRGEMNTEAFF. CDR3 sequence (DNA): TGTGCCAGCAGCCCCCGGGGAGAAATGAACACTGAAGCTTTCTTT.

The V call is TRBV7-2, the J call TRBJ1-4; D unclear. Between the trimmed V and J ends, which lost 2 bases and 2 bases, there was a span of 6 bases. Germline V lookup: CDR1 SGHTA, CDR2 FQGNSA. The CDR3 is made up of 14 amino acids. The chain's CDR3 is CASSLRITNEKLFF. Written as DNA, the CDR3 is TGTGCCAGCAGCTTAAGGATTACTAATGAAAAACTGTTTTTT.

V is TRBV2 and J is TRBJ1-5, with D hard to call. CDR3 length equals 14 residues. V shed 6 bases and J shed 0 bases, with 9 bases lying between them. CDR1 SNHLY and CDR2 FYNNEI come from the germline V gene. The CDR3 sequence is CASRADYSNQPQHF. For the CDR3, the DNA is TGTGCCAGCAGGGCAGATTATAGCAATCAGCCCCAGCATTTT.

J is TRBJ2-1 and V is TRBV5-4; the D gene is possibly TRBD1 (7 bases). This CDR3 region has 13 residues. V dropped 4 bases and J dropped 6 bases, with 11 bases sitting between them. Germline V CDR1 and CDR2: SGHNT, YYREEE (reference sequence). CDR3 sequence: CASSLQGGNEQFF. The CDR3 DNA follows: TGTGCCAGCAGCCTCCAGGGGGGCAATGAGCAGTTCTTC. Full variable domain (missing parts from reference TRBV5-4 and TRBJ2-1): ETGVTQSPTHLIKTRGQQVTLRCSSQSGHNTVSWYQQALGQGPQFIFQYYREEENGRGNFPPRFSGLQFPNYSSELNVNALELDDSALYLCASSLQGGNEQFFGPGTRLTVL.

The chain carries TRBV7-8 and TRBJ2-7; tentative D call: TRBD2 (6 bases). Trimming shortened V by 0 bases and J by 1 base, and 10 bases separated the two germline ends. Germline V gene data show CDR1 as SGHVS and CDR2 as FQNEAQ. The CDR3 runs 15 residues. The CDR3 nucleotides are TGTGCCAGCAGCTTAGCCCCAGCGGGTTCCTACGAGCAGTACTTC. Protein product: CASSLAPAGSYEQYF.

This chain joins TRBV4-1 and TRBJ1-3; a weak D match, TRBD1 (5 bases). In germline, CDR1 is MGHRA, CDR2 YSYEKL. The CDR3 runs 13 residues. V was pared by 1 base and J by 4 bases, with 5 bases between. The CDR3, as DNA: TGCGCCAGCAGCCAAGGACAGGGAAACACCATATATTTT. Translated, it gives CASSQGQGNTIYF.

The rearrangement uses TRBV5-1 and TRBJ1-2; D is unclear. Germline assignment: CDR1 SGHRS and CDR2 YFSETQ. The CDR3 contains 18 residues. Trimming left V 0 bases short and J 5 bases short, with 23 bases between. The CDR3 spells CASSLAFDTLTSGYGYTF. CDR3 coding DNA: TGCGCCAGCAGCTTGGCTTTCGACACCTTAACCAGCGGGTATGGCTACACCTTC.

The chain links TRBV18 to TRBJ1-5, with a tentative D call TRBD1 (5 bases). V was cut by 2 bases and J by 9 bases, with 8 bases left in between. Germline V gene sequence: CDR1 KGHSH, CDR2 LQKENI. The CDR3 consists of 12 residues. In DNA form, the CDR3 reads TGTGCCAGCTCACCAGGGGGGGGGCCCCAGCATTTT. As protein: CASSPGGGPQHF.